This T cell receptor beta chain was recorded in a study of regulatory T cells in long-lasting Graves disease. General study findings and limits: Persistent disease was characterized by preferential usage of TRBV28, TRBJ1-2 and TRBJ2-5. Fewer public clonotypes were shared by new patients (about 940) than by persistent patients (roughly 2,500).

This clonotype was detected ten times or more. What it binds is unknown. Building the TCR beta libraries relied on iRepertoire HTBI primers, and CDR3 regions underwent Arm-PCR. MiXCR was run by TCRdb on the multiplex PCR reads, yielding one entry per CDR3 protein. Here the sample spans hundreds of thousands of distinct CDR3 sequences, around 12% being singletons. The V end lost 3 bases, the J end lost 0 bases, and 15 bases lay between the germline ends. Per the germline V gene, CDR1 is SNHLY and CDR2 is FYNNEI. The CDR3 sequence is 16 residues long. Time point defined: newly diagnosed GD, antithyroid drugs for less than 3 months. From PBMCs, RNA was extracted and then used to make the TCR library. These data also formed part of another study, on T cells in Graves' hyperthyroidism and ophthalmopathy. As that report states: The study used the HTBI primer set for a first-round RT-PCR of the TCR CDR3. Blood also carried most thyroid clonotypes expanded above 0.001.

The TCR sequence derives from a woman in her 30s with Graves disease. This sequence joins TRBV2 and TRBJ2-7; D call uncertain. The specimen was peripheral blood mononuclear cells (PBMCs), collected at new diagnosis, from a patient treated with antithyroid drugs. The CDR3 sequence is CASSDPRVESSYEQYF. The CDR3 DNA sequence: TGTGCCAGCAGTGACCCTAGGGTCGAGAGCTCCTACGAGCAGTACTTC.